Presented here are 30 T cell receptor beta chains from one specimen sequenced in a study of T cell changes during pregnancy in multiple sclerosis. Measured with immunoSEQ multiplex PCR; TCRdb has only the in-frame clones, and not every one. The sample yields 90,000 to 120,000 clones, almost 95% seen once. This specimen was peripheral blood, taken before pregnancy. Receptor source: a female donor with multiple sclerosis, enrolled in a pregnancy study.

V and J are TRBV7-2 and TRBJ1-1; D uncertain. The V gene lost 2 bases and the J gene lost 1 base, with 11 bases spanning the gap. CDR1 is SGHTA and CDR2 is FQGNSA in the germline V gene. CDR3 length: 15 amino acids. CDR3 protein: CASSLLARGNTEAFF. The CDR3 nucleotides are TGTGCCAGCAGCTTATTGGCCCGGGGGAACACTGAAGCTTTCTTT.

The chain is built from TRBV6-1 and TRBJ1-2; D call uncertain. Trimming pared 4 bases from V and 0 bases from J, leaving 12 bases between. Germline-derived CDR1 and CDR2 are MNHNS and SASEGT. This CDR3 contains 15 residues. Here the CDR3 reads CASSVWLPSNYGYTF. DNA of the CDR3: TGTGCCAGCAGTGTATGGCTGCCCTCTAACTATGGCTACACCTTC.

The gene calls are TRBV7-8 and TRBJ2-3, with 11 nucleotides matching TRBD2. This CDR3 has 16 amino acids. Trimming removed 4 bases from V and 1 base from J; junction bases left unmatched: 4. Germline V gene data show CDR1 as SGHVS and CDR2 as FQNEAQ. The CDR3 DNA follows: TGTGCCAGCAGCTCAGGGGGACTAGCGGGCACAGATACGCAGTATTTT. This sequence encodes CASSSGGLAGTDTQYF.

The chain recombines TRBV5-6 with TRBJ1-2; the D gene is possibly TRBD1 (6 bases). The length of the CDR3 is 15 residues. Deletions cut 5 bases from V and 3 bases from J, with 17 bases between. The V gene's germline CDR1 is SGHDT and CDR2 YYEEEE. The CDR3 region is CASSHDRTVDYGYTF. DNA for the CDR3: TGTGCCAGCAGTCACGACAGGACGGTTGACTATGGCTACACCTTC.

The rearrangement links TRBV27 to TRBJ1-1; D may be TRBD1 (6 bases). Trimming removed 2 bases from V and 7 bases from J, with 11 bases in between. Germline V lookup: CDR1 MNHEY, CDR2 SMNVEV (reference sequence). The CDR3 sequence is 13 residues long. CDR3 in amino acids: CASSLARDIEAFF. The CDR3 coding sequence is TGTGCCAGCAGTTTAGCCCGGGACATTGAAGCTTTCTTT.

The chain has TRBV7-2 and TRBJ2-1; 8 bases are a match to TRBD2. V lost 5 bases and J lost 8; bases outside the gene matches: 17. Germline CDR1 SGHTA, CDR2 FQGNSA. This CDR3 contains 17 residues. CDR3 protein: CASSPQGSGRLGHEQFF. Written as DNA, the CDR3 is TGTGCCAGCAGCCCCCAGGGGAGCGGGAGACTTGGGCATGAGCAGTTCTTC. The variable domain in full, completed from reference TRBV7-2 and TRBJ2-1, reads GAGVSQSPSNKVTEKGKDVELRCDPISGHTALYWYRQSLGQGLEFLIYFQGNSAPDKSGLPSDRFSAERTGGSVSTLTIQRTQQEDSAVYLCASSPQGSGRLGHEQFFGPGTRLTVL.

The chain joins TRBV6-1 to TRBJ1-3, with TRBD1 matching 8 bases. Germline CDR1 and CDR2: MNHNS and SASEGT. The CDR3 runs to 15 residues. V was pared by 8 bases and J by 4 bases, with 10 bases of the junction left unmatched. CDR3 region: CASGTGLLNGNTIYF. The CDR3 DNA sequence: TGTGCCAGCGGGACAGGCCTCCTGAACGGAAACACCATATATTTT.

V is TRBV9 and J is TRBJ1-3, with a weak D call TRBD1 (5 bases). The length of the CDR3 is 14 residues. Germline loops: CDR1 SGDLS, CDR2 YYNGEE. Trimming left V 2 bases short and J 3 bases short, with 9 bases between. CDR3 bases: TGTGCCAGCAGCGTTTCGGGGGTTGGAAACACCATATATTTT. Its translation: CASSVSGVGNTIYF.

This clone was seen only once. The V gene is TRBV5-1, the J gene TRBJ2-5, with a tentative D call TRBD2 (7 bases). CDR1 is SGHRS, CDR2 YFSETQ, per germline. This CDR3 comprises 15 residues. The V and J ends lost 0 bases and 4 bases respectively, with 13 bases between them. CDR3 loop: CASSLVPGEGETQYF. For the CDR3, the DNA is TGCGCCAGCAGCTTGGTGCCAGGGGAGGGAGAGACCCAGTACTTC. Full variable domain (rest looked up from reference TRBV5-1 and TRBJ2-5): KAGVTQTPRYLIKTRGQQVTLSCSPISGHRSVSWYQQTPGQGLQFLFEYFSETQRNKGNFPGRFSGRQFSNSRSEMNVSTLELGDSALYLCASSLVPGEGETQYFGPGTRLLVL.

The rearrangement uses TRBV2 and TRBJ2-5, with TRBD2 matching over 8 bases. The junction had 10 bases not matched to a gene; V was cut back by 8 bases and J by 2 bases. The germline CDR1 and CDR2 sequences are SNHLY and FYNNEI. The CDR3 runs to 15 residues. The CDR3 nucleotides are TGTGCCAGCTACCGGGGAGCGGGAGTTCAAGAGACCCAGTACTTC. Translating gives CASYRGAGVQETQYF. Full variable domain (rest looked up from reference TRBV2 and TRBJ2-5): EPEVTQTPSHQVTQMGQEVILRCVPISNHLYFYWYRQILGQKVEFLVSFYNNEISEKSEIFDDQFSVERPDGSNFTLKIRSTKLEDSAMYFCASYRGAGVQETQYFGPGTRLLVL.

In its sample, this clone was seen a few times. This sequence joins TRBV7-9 and TRBJ1-1; D unresolved. The CDR3 is 14 amino acids. The V gene lost 3 bases and the J gene lost 0 bases, with 8 bases spanning the gap. Per germline, CDR1 SEHNR and CDR2 FQNEAQ (reference sequence). The CDR3 protein is CASSFEGVNTEAFF. Here the CDR3 DNA reads TGTGCCAGCAGCTTTGAGGGAGTGAACACTGAAGCTTTCTTT.

This rearrangement joins TRBV7-2 to TRBJ1-1; perhaps TRBD1 as D (6 bases). This CDR3 is built from 14 residues. Germline V gene sequence: CDR1 SGHTA, CDR2 FQGNSA. Trimming removed 1 base at V and 4 bases at J, with 10 bases between. The CDR3, as DNA: TGTGCCAGCAGCTTAGGAGGGGGAAGCACTGAAGCTTTCTTT. Residues: CASSLGGGSTEAFF.

The J gene is TRBJ2-1, the V gene TRBV6-5; TRBD2 matches at 9 bases. The germline CDR1 and CDR2 sequences are MNHEY and SVGAGI. The CDR3 contains 13 residues. V trimming: 2 bases; J trimming: 9 bases; junction bases outside the gene matches: 2. DNA for the CDR3: TGTGCCAGCAGTTACGGTAGCGGGAGTGAGCAGTTCTTC. It encodes CASSYGSGSEQFF.

V is TRBV11-3 and J is TRBJ1-2; possibly TRBD1 for D (5 bases). V was pared by 1 base and J by 2 bases, with 17 bases between. The V gene's germline CDR1 is SGHNT and CDR2 YENEEA. CDR3 size: 17 residues. CDR3: CASSLVWGVAENYGYTF. The CDR3 DNA is TGTGCCAGCAGCTTAGTTTGGGGGGTGGCAGAAAACTATGGCTACACCTTC.

The chain employs TRBV4-1 and TRBJ2-7, with 7 bases identical to TRBD1. V was pared by 0 bases and J by 3 bases, with 8 bases of the junction left unmatched. Germline CDR1 MGHRA, CDR2 YSYEKL. The CDR3 is 16 amino acids. The CDR3 coding sequence is TGCGCCAGCAGCCAAGAGTGGTCCCGGGACAGCTACGAGCAGTACTTC. Its protein is CASSQEWSRDSYEQYF.

This clone is a singleton in its sample. The V and J genes are TRBV5-1 and TRBJ2-1; tentative D call: TRBD2 (6 bases). V was trimmed by 0 bases and J by 0 bases, leaving 22 bases between them. CDR3 length equals 20 residues. The V gene's germline CDR1 is SGHRS and CDR2 YFSETQ. CDR3 DNA sequence: TGCGCCAGCAGCTTGGGTTATTCGGCGGGACGGGCAAGCTCCTACAATGAGCAGTTCTTC. It translates to CASSLGYSAGRASSYNEQFF.

V gene TRBV19 combines with J gene TRBJ2-4; the D gene is possibly TRBD1 (7 bases). Germline CDR1 and CDR2: LNHDA and SQIVND (reference sequence). Between the trimmed V and J ends, which lost 4 bases and 9 bases, there was a span of 16 bases. The CDR3 length is 14 residues. CDR3 in DNA: TGTGCCAGTAGTAGGGGCGGGACAGAAGTCATTCAGTACTTC. Protein: CASSRGGTEVIQYF.

The gene calls are TRBV6-1 and TRBJ1-2; tentative D call: TRBD1 (6 bases). The ends were cut back, 3 bases at V and 4 bases at J, with 15 bases in the middle. This CDR3 has 15 amino acids. The germline V gene encodes CDR1 MNHNS and CDR2 SASEGT. The CDR3 loop is CASSEAGWGLYGYTF. The DNA for the CDR3 is TGTGCCAGCAGTGAGGCAGGATGGGGGCTCTATGGCTACACCTTC.

This rearrangement joins TRBV27 to TRBJ2-7; 10 positions match TRBD2. CDR3 length: 13 residues. J lost 2 bases, V lost 5 bases, and 0 bases had no gene match. CDR1 and CDR2 (germline): MNHEY, SMNVEV (reference sequence). CDR3 nucleotide sequence: TGTGCCAGCAGTAGCGGGAGGGCCTACGAGCAGTACTTC. It translates to CASSSGRAYEQYF.

The CDR3 protein is CASSQVAGVGLEQFF. CDR3 DNA: TGCGCCAGCAGCCAAGTAGCGGGAGTAGGTTTAGAGCAGTTCTTC. The V call is TRBV4-1, the J call TRBJ2-1; 9 nucleotides match TRBD2. The CDR3 covers 15 residues. The V gene's germline CDR1 is MGHRA and CDR2 YSYEKL. Trimming at V came to 1 base and at J to 10 bases, leaving 8 bases not matched to a gene.

The gene calls are TRBV6-1 and TRBJ1-1, with 9 bases lining up with TRBD1. Germline V gene lookup returns CDR1 MNHNS and CDR2 SASEGT. J was trimmed by 7 bases and V by 4 bases; bases with no gene match: 7. There are 14 residues in the CDR3. CDR3 amino acids: CASSVGPGQGEAFF. CDR3 coding DNA: TGTGCCAGCAGTGTCGGACCGGGACAGGGTGAAGCTTTCTTT.

The J gene is TRBJ2-7, the V gene TRBV7-9; 9 bases map to TRBD1. The CDR3 runs to 18 residues. Per the germline V gene, CDR1 is SEHNR and CDR2 is FQNEAQ (reference sequence). V lost 3 bases, J lost 4 bases, and 16 bases stayed unmatched. The CDR3 sequence: CASSLGIQGQGGRYEQYF. The DNA for the CDR3 is TGTGCCAGCAGCTTGGGAATACAGGGACAGGGCGGTCGTTACGAGCAGTACTTC.

The gene calls are TRBV4-1 and TRBJ2-1; D call uncertain. The ends were cut back, 0 bases at V and 7 bases at J, with 10 bases in the middle. In germline, CDR1 is MGHRA, CDR2 YSYEKL. CDR3 length: 14 amino acids. The CDR3 nucleotides read TGCGCCAGCAGCCAAGATCTTAGAGGAAATGAGCAGTTCTTC. Translation gives CASSQDLRGNEQFF.

The chain joins TRBV7-9 to TRBJ2-7; TRBD1 matches at 8 bases. The CDR3 is made up of 15 amino acids. Germline lookup yields CDR1 SEHNR and CDR2 FQNEAQ (reference sequence). Trimming cost V 4 bases and J 5 bases; bases outside gene matches: 10. The CDR3 is CASSSRTGTDDEQYF. CDR3 bases: TGTGCCAGCAGCTCCCGGACAGGGACGGATGACGAGCAGTACTTC.

The chain carries TRBV5-1 and TRBJ1-1; 7 bases line up with TRBD1. The V and J ends lost 4 bases and 0 bases, in that order; junction bases with no gene match: 9. Germline V lookup: CDR1 SGHRS, CDR2 YFSETQ. CDR3 length equals 16 residues. The CDR3 is CASSLGLDRLNTEAFF. The CDR3 DNA reads TGCGCCAGCAGCCTGGGCTTGGACAGGTTGAACACTGAAGCTTTCTTT.

This chain uses TRBV7-9 with TRBJ2-7; 9 bases map to TRBD2. The germline V gene has CDR1 SEHNR and CDR2 FQNEAQ (reference sequence). J gave up 6 bases and V 3 bases, and 6 bases lay outside the gene matches. The CDR3 contains 14 residues. Here the CDR3 reads CASSFIAGAAEQYF. CDR3 DNA sequence: TGTGCCAGCAGCTTCATAGCGGGAGCTGCCGAGCAGTACTTC.

V usage is TRBV27 and J usage is TRBJ1-1, with D tentatively TRBD1 (5 bases). Germline V gene lookup returns CDR1 MNHEY and CDR2 SMNVEV (reference sequence). With 2 bases removed from V and 1 base from J, the gap between germline ends came to 8 bases. The CDR3 has 14 amino acids. The CDR3 coding sequence is TGTGCCAGCAGTTTACAGGGCTGGAACACTGAAGCTTTCTTT. Translated, it gives CASSLQGWNTEAFF.

The CDR3 reads CASSSGLVAYEQYF. CDR3 nucleotides: TGTGCCAGCAGCTCCGGACTAGTCGCATACGAGCAGTACTTC. The chain is built from TRBV5-6 and TRBJ2-7, with 7 bases matching TRBD2. Trimming cost V 3 bases and J 4 bases; bases outside gene matches: 7. Looked up from germline, CDR1 is SGHDT and CDR2 is YYEEEE. The CDR3 extends over 14 amino acids.

The chain links TRBV11-2 to TRBJ1-1; D remains ambiguous. Germline lookup yields CDR1 SGHAT and CDR2 FQNNGV. This CDR3 is 16 amino acids long. Trimming pared 1 base from V and 0 bases from J, leaving 12 bases between. DNA for the CDR3: TGTGCCAGCAGCTTAGGGCCCCGGCAGGTGAACACTGAAGCTTTCTTT. Its protein is CASSLGPRQVNTEAFF.

This clone was counted once. This chain joins TRBV11-2 and TRBJ1-3; maybe TRBD1 (5 bases). V lost 1 base and J lost 4, with 17 bases in between. The V gene's germline CDR1 is SGHAT and CDR2 FQNNGV. CDR3 size: 17 residues. The CDR3 nucleotides read TGTGCCAGCAGCTTAGTCGAAGCAGGGTCGGCCGGAAACACCATATATTTT. This sequence encodes CASSLVEAGSAGNTIYF.